The next 24 T cell receptor beta chains were all read from a single sample in a study of STAT3 mutations in large granular lymphocyte leukemia. Which antigens these TCRs recognize remains unknown. Overall study results and limits: At least one immunodominant TCR beta clonotype appeared in every T-cell large granular lymphocyte leukemia patient.

Assay: immunoSEQ multiplex PCR; the TCRdb copy retains only in-frame clones and omits some. The table lists approximately 6,700 clones, around 52% of them singletons. Sequenced sample: peripheral blood mononuclear cells. The receptors stem from a boy aged 5-17 years with T-cell large granular lymphocyte leukemia. Some clones in this sample may be carry-over from other donors' samples.

J is TRBJ1-1 and V is TRBV5-1, with D unclear. Trimming removed 0 bases from V and 1 base from J, with 10 bases in between. The germline V gene has CDR1 SGHRS and CDR2 YFSETQ. CDR3 length equals 15 residues. CDR3 protein: CASSLVGVKNTEAFF. CDR3 nucleotides: TGCGCCAGCAGCTTGGTTGGGGTCAAGAACACTGAAGCTTTCTTT. Combining the CDR3 with reference TRBV5-1 and TRBJ1-1 gives the whole variable domain KAGVTQTPRYLIKTRGQQVTLSCSPISGHRSVSWYQQTPGQGLQFLFEYFSETQRNKGNFPGRFSGRQFSNSRSEMNVSTLELGDSALYLCASSLVGVKNTEAFFGQGTRLTVV.

The chain carries TRBV5-5 and TRBJ2-1; a weak D match, TRBD1 (5 bases). This CDR3 comprises 16 residues. V was clipped by 3 bases and J by 3 bases, with 16 bases between them. Germline CDR1 reads SGHKS; CDR2 reads YYEKEE (reference sequence). CDR3 nucleotides: TGTGCCAGCAGCTGGTTCTCCGGGCAGGGCTACAATGAGCAGTTCTTC. The encoded protein is CASSWFSGQGYNEQFF.

The CDR3 DNA follows: TGTGCCAGCTCACCATCAATCGGGACAGGGCAGAATCAGCCCCAGCATTTT. Its translation: CASSPSIGTGQNQPQHF. The rearrangement links TRBV18 to TRBJ1-5; 9 bases align to TRBD1. The CDR3 extends over 17 amino acids. Germline loops: CDR1 KGHSH, CDR2 LQKENI. V dropped 2 bases and J dropped 4; count of bases not matched to a gene: 9. Filled out from reference TRBV18 and TRBJ1-5, the complete variable domain reads NAGVMQNPRHLVRRRGQEARLRCSPMKGHSHVYWYRQLPEEGLKFMVYLQKENIIDESGMPKERFSAEFPKEGPSILRIQQVVRGDSAAYFCASSPSIGTGQNQPQHFGDGTRLSIL.

The V gene is TRBV5-1, the J gene TRBJ2-1; D might be TRBD1 (6 bases). Trimming removed 0 bases at V and 2 bases at J, with 12 bases between. The germline V gene has CDR1 SGHRS and CDR2 YFSETQ. The CDR3 covers 16 residues. The CDR3 DNA reads as TGCGCCAGCAGCTTGGCGCAGGGGATCCCCTACAATGAGCAGTTCTTC. Its translation is CASSLAQGIPYNEQFF. The whole variable domain, filled in from reference TRBV5-1 and TRBJ2-1, reads KAGVTQTPRYLIKTRGQQVTLSCSPISGHRSVSWYQQTPGQGLQFLFEYFSETQRNKGNFPGRFSGRQFSNSRSEMNVSTLELGDSALYLCASSLAQGIPYNEQFFGPGTRLTVL.

The chain couples TRBV7-2 to TRBJ2-7, with a weak D call TRBD2 (5 bases). Between the trimmed V and J ends, which lost 5 bases and 3 bases, there was a span of 14 bases. The CDR3 extends over 14 amino acids. Germline values: CDR1 SGHTA, CDR2 FQGNSA. In DNA, the CDR3 is TGTGCCAGCAGCGAAGCGGCTCCAGACTACGAGCAGTACTTC. Its protein product is CASSEAAPDYEQYF.

The chain has TRBV5-1 and TRBJ1-5; TRBD1 agrees at 7 bases. V was clipped by 2 bases and J by 4 bases; unmatched bases: 6. CDR1 SGHRS and CDR2 YFSETQ come from the germline V gene. There are 15 residues in the CDR3. CDR3 loop: CASSFAGGLNQPQHF. In nucleotides, the CDR3 is TGCGCCAGCAGCTTCGCAGGGGGGTTGAATCAGCCCCAGCATTTT.

The chain joins TRBV5-1 to TRBJ2-7, with D tentatively TRBD2 (6 bases). In germline, CDR1 is SGHRS, CDR2 YFSETQ. The CDR3 runs 13 residues. Between the trimmed V and J ends, which lost 0 bases and 5 bases, there was a span of 9 bases. CDR3 DNA sequence: TGCGCCAGCAGCTTGGCCGGGGGAGACGAGCAGTACTTC. Translation gives CASSLAGGDEQYF.

The rearrangement joins TRBV2 to TRBJ2-7; weak D call: TRBD2 (7 bases). V lost 10 bases to trimming and J lost 3 bases, with 16 bases between them. This CDR3 spans 13 amino acids. CDR1 and CDR2 from the germline V gene are SNHLY and FYNNEI. CDR3: CAIWGRGDYEQYF. The CDR3 bases are TGTGCCATCTGGGGGAGGGGGGACTACGAGCAGTACTTC.

In DNA form, the CDR3 reads TGTGCCACCAGCGAAATTACGGCGGGGACCTACGAGCAGTACTTC. Amino acid sequence: CATSEITAGTYEQYF. The V gene is TRBV15, the J gene TRBJ2-7; tentatively, D is TRBD2 (6 bases). Germline V gives CDR1 LNHNV, CDR2 YYDKDF (reference sequence). The CDR3 is made up of 15 amino acids. Trimming stripped 5 bases from V and 2 bases from J, with 16 bases between.

J is TRBJ1-2 and V is TRBV5-6, with D unresolved. Germline loops: CDR1 SGHDT, CDR2 YYEEEE. V lost 3 bases to trimming and J lost 4 bases, with 10 bases between them. This CDR3 spans 13 amino acids. This CDR3 is CASSSDGVYGYTF. The DNA of the CDR3 is TGTGCCAGCAGCTCGGACGGAGTCTATGGCTACACCTTC. Combining the CDR3 with reference TRBV5-6 and TRBJ1-2 gives the whole variable domain DAGVTQSPTHLIKTRGQQVTLRCSPKSGHDTVSWYQQALGQGPQFIFQYYEEEERQRGNFPDRFSGHQFPNYSSELNVNALLLGDSALYLCASSSDGVYGYTFGSGTRLTVV.

The rearrangement uses TRBV5-4 and TRBJ2-7; weak D call: TRBD2 (6 bases). V was trimmed by 4 bases and J by 3 bases, leaving 14 bases between them. This CDR3 has 14 residues. The germline gives CDR1 SGHNT, CDR2 YYREEE (reference sequence). This CDR3 reads CASSHQPGDYEQYF. CDR3 bases: TGTGCCAGCAGCCACCAGCCGGGAGACTACGAGCAGTACTTC.

This chain uses TRBV5-1 with TRBJ2-2; D is undetermined. The V gene lost 0 bases and the J gene lost 6 bases, with 9 bases spanning the gap. CDR3 length: 14 residues. Per germline, CDR1 SGHRS and CDR2 YFSETQ. The CDR3 sequence: CASSLGVSAGELFF. The CDR3 nucleotides are TGCGCCAGCAGCTTGGGGGTATCGGCCGGGGAGCTGTTTTTT. The variable domain in full, completed from reference TRBV5-1 and TRBJ2-2, reads KAGVTQTPRYLIKTRGQQVTLSCSPISGHRSVSWYQQTPGQGLQFLFEYFSETQRNKGNFPGRFSGRQFSNSRSEMNVSTLELGDSALYLCASSLGVSAGELFFGEGSRLTVL.

The chain joins TRBV30 to TRBJ2-5; possibly TRBD1 or TRBD2 for D (5 bases each). Trimming stripped 2 bases from V and 5 bases from J, with 9 bases between. The CDR3 has 12 amino acids. The germline V gene has CDR1 GTSNPN and CDR2 SVGIG (reference sequence). The DNA for the CDR3 is TGTGCCTGGAGTCGGGGCTATGAGACCCAGTACTTC. Encoded protein: CAWSRGYETQYF.

This clone was seen more than once but under ten times. The chain carries TRBV1 and TRBJ2-7. TRBV1 is recorded as a pseudogene. The CDR3 loop spans 10 amino acids. The CDR3 here is CTSRYYEQYF. The DNA of the CDR3 is TGCACCAGCCGATATTACGAGCAGTACTTC.

This clone has just a few counts. V gene TRBV9 combines with J gene TRBJ1-2, with D tentatively TRBD1 (5 bases). Trimming left V 0 bases short and J 8 bases short, with 11 bases between. CDR1 is SGDLS, CDR2 YYNGEE, per germline. The CDR3 has 13 residues. The CDR3 DNA follows: TGTGCCAGCAGCGTAGCTGGGCAGGGCGGCTACACCTTC. Its protein is CASSVAGQGGYTF.

V is TRBV5-1 and J is TRBJ2-7; no clear D gene. V lost 2 bases to trimming and J lost 1 base, with 7 bases between them. Germline values: CDR1 SGHRS, CDR2 YFSETQ. The CDR3 has 13 amino acids. The CDR3 nucleotides read TGCGCCAGCAGCTTCCAGTCGTCCTACGAGCAGTACTTC. Its protein product is CASSFQSSYEQYF.

The chain employs TRBV7-9 and TRBJ2-4; no reliable D call. Germline V lookup: CDR1 SEHNR, CDR2 FQNEAQ (reference sequence). This CDR3 region has 12 residues. The ends were cut back, 4 bases at V and 7 bases at J, with 8 bases in the middle. CDR3 sequence reads: CASSSLSNIQYF. The CDR3 DNA reads as TGTGCCAGCAGCTCCCTTAGTAACATTCAGTACTTC.

The V and J genes are TRBV4-1 and TRBJ1-2; D ambiguous. The CDR3 has 16 amino acids. V lost 2 bases and J 2 bases, leaving 15 bases between the germline ends. The germline V gene encodes CDR1 MGHRA and CDR2 YSYEKL. The CDR3 protein is CASSQPTARLNYGYTF. DNA for the CDR3: TGCGCCAGCAGCCAACCAACAGCGAGGCTGAACTATGGCTACACCTTC.

This chain links TRBV29-1 with TRBJ1-1, with 11 bases aligning to TRBD1. CDR3 length equals 15 residues. The V gene's germline CDR1 is SQVTM and CDR2 ANQGSEA. The V gene end was trimmed by 6 bases and the J gene end by 5 bases; junction bases not matched to a gene: 11. DNA of the CDR3: TGCAGCGTCCTTGGACAGGGGGCTTTAAGGACTGAAGCTTTCTTT. Translating it yields CSVLGQGALRTEAFF.

The CDR3 reads CASTVRANYGYTF. The CDR3 DNA reads TGTGCCAGCACCGTCCGGGCTAACTATGGCTACACCTTC. The chain employs TRBV28 and TRBJ1-2; D not resolved. Trimming cost V 7 bases and J 0 bases, with 9 bases left between them. The CDR3 extends over 13 amino acids. CDR1 and CDR2 from the germline V gene are MDHEN and SYDVKM.

J is TRBJ1-6 and V is TRBV5-1, with a weak D call TRBD1 (5 bases). The CDR3 covers 13 residues. The germline gives CDR1 SGHRS, CDR2 YFSETQ. The V and J ends lost 0 bases and 7 bases respectively, with 5 bases between them. The CDR3 nucleotides read TGCGCCAGCAGCTTGGGACAGAATTCACCCCTCCACTTT. Translated: CASSLGQNSPLHF. Full variable domain (rest looked up from reference TRBV5-1 and TRBJ1-6): KAGVTQTPRYLIKTRGQQVTLSCSPISGHRSVSWYQQTPGQGLQFLFEYFSETQRNKGNFPGRFSGRQFSNSRSEMNVSTLELGDSALYLCASSLGQNSPLHFGNGTRLTVT.

V usage is TRBV6-1 and J usage is TRBJ1-4, with D possibly TRBD1 on 5 matching bases. The CDR3 is made up of 16 amino acids. Between the trimmed V and J ends, which lost 0 bases and 8 bases, there was a span of 16 bases. The germline V gene encodes CDR1 MNHNS and CDR2 SASEGT. In nucleotides, the CDR3 is TGTGCCAGCAGTGAAGCGATAGGGCAGGGAGGGGAAAAACTGTTTTTT. This encodes CASSEAIGQGGEKLFF.

The table lists this clone with a few counts. V and J are TRBV28 and TRBJ1-2, with unresolved D. V shed 2 bases and J shed 6 bases, with 10 bases lying between them. Germline V CDR1 and CDR2: MDHEN, SYDVKM. The CDR3 spans 13 residues. DNA for the CDR3: TGTGCCAGCAGTTTAAGTCGGGAGAATGGCTACACCTTC. It codes for CASSLSRENGYTF.

V is TRBV29-1 and J is TRBJ1-2; D uncertain. Deletions cut 7 bases from V and 7 bases from J, with 16 bases between. Germline CDR1 reads SQVTM; CDR2 reads ANQGSEA. This CDR3 has 12 residues. The CDR3 region is CSESVHPGGYTF. In nucleotides, the CDR3 is TGCAGCGAATCTGTACATCCGGGTGGCTACACCTTC.